This is a list of T cell receptor beta chains from one sample in a study of identical twins. One entry per CDR3 protein results from TCRdb running MiXCR on the 5' RACE reads. The sample includes approximately 620,000 distinct CDR3 sequences, over 8.5% of them seen just once. These data were likewise used in another study, on yellow fever vaccine responses in identical twins.

The sequenced material came from PBMCs. The source of these receptors is a woman aged 18-29 years in good health. The CDR3 runs from the conserved cysteine through the conserved F or W. Each record gives: J gene, CDR3 length, clone size, V gene, D gene, CDR3 DNA, CDR3 protein. The D gene is left open where the match is weak. Part of the rows lack a size; the others show once, few, many or a class for expanded clones.

>TRBJ1-2|15|few|TRBV12-3/TRBV12-4|TRBD1
TGTGCCAGCAGTTCCCGGACAGGGAGGGACTATGGCTACACCTTC
CASSSRTGRDYGYTF
>TRBJ2-7|16|many|TRBV5-5|TRBD2
TGTGCCAGCAGCCCCGGGACTAGCGGGAGGCTCGACGAGCAGTACTTC
CASSPGTSGRLDEQYF
>TRBJ2-1|15|few|TRBV5-8|TRBD1
TGTGCCAGCAGCATTGGACAGGGCTCCTACAATGAGCAGTTCTTC
CASSIGQGSYNEQFF
>TRBJ2-3|15|few|TRBV28|-
TGTGCCAGCAGTTTAAATGTCAGGCCCACAGATACGCAGTATTTT
CASSLNVRPTDTQYF
>TRBJ2-1|15|-|TRBV20-1|TRBD2
TGCAGTGCTAGCCTTCTAGCGGGGGCCTCTAATGAGCAGTTCTTC
CSASLLAGASNEQFF
>TRBJ2-1|18|many|TRBV6-2/TRBV6-3|TRBD2
TGTGCCAGCAGTTATGTACTAGCGGGAGGGCCCTCCTACAATGAGCAGTTCTTC
CASSYVLAGGPSYNEQFF
>TRBJ2-1|11|few|TRBV29-1|-
TGCAGCGTTGACCCTGACCATGAGCAGTTCTTC
CSVDPDHEQFF
>TRBJ2-1|15|-|TRBV12-5|-
TGTGCTAGTGCCCTGAGGGGTCCCCCCTACAATGAGCAGTTCTTC
CASALRGPPYNEQFF
>TRBJ2-5|15|few|TRBV13|-
TGTGCCAGCAGCTTACGCGCGGGTTTTGAAGAGACCCAGTACTTC
CASSLRAGFEETQYF
>TRBJ2-1|15|-|TRBV4-3|-
TGCGCCAGCAGCCAAGATCCGGGGCCCTACAATGAGCAGTTCTTC
CASSQDPGPYNEQFF
>TRBJ2-7|15|-|TRBV20-1|-
TGCAGTGCTAGAGATCTGGGCAGGGCAATGGCCGAGCAGTACTTC
CSARDLGRAMAEQYF
>TRBJ2-5|16|few|TRBV19|TRBD2
TGTGCCAGTAGTATCCCTAGCGGCCCAAAAGCGGAGACCCAGTACTTC
CASSIPSGPKAETQYF
>TRBJ2-4|12|-|TRBV7-9|-
TGTGCCAGCAGCTTGGACGGTGACATTCAGTACTTC
CASSLDGDIQYF
>TRBJ2-4|15|-|TRBV7-4|TRBD1
TGTGCCAGCAGCTTACGGACAGGGAACCGACTCATTCAGTACTTC
CASSLRTGNRLIQYF
>TRBJ2-1|18|once|TRBV6-5|TRBD1
TGTGCCAGCAGTTACTTGGGAAAGACAGGGATCTCCTACAATGAGCAGTTCTTC
CASSYLGKTGISYNEQFF
>TRBJ2-4|13|few|TRBV20-1|TRBD1
TGCAGTGCTAGTAAGGGACAGGAAAACATTCAGTACTTC
CSASKGQENIQYF
>TRBJ2-1|17|few|TRBV7-2|TRBD2
TGTGCCAGCAAAGGACTAGCGGGAGCCAAGAAATACAATGAGCAGTTCTTC
CASKGLAGAKKYNEQFF
>TRBJ2-7|12|once|TRBV29-1|-
TGCAGCGTGGGGGGCCTCCCCTACGAGCAGTACTTC
CSVGGLPYEQYF
>TRBJ2-7|15|few|TRBV14|-
TGTGCCAGCAGCCAAGAGAGGCAGGGGGGGCACGAGCAGTACTTC
CASSQERQGGHEQYF
>TRBJ2-1|16|-|TRBV5-1|TRBD1
TGCGCCAGCAGCTTGGGCGGGACAGGGGGCAACTATGAGCAGTTCTTC
CASSLGGTGGNYEQFF
>TRBJ2-1|16|few|TRBV5-5|-
TGTGCCAGCAGCTTGTTGAGGGGGGGGTACGGCAATGAGCAGTTCTTC
CASSLLRGGYGNEQFF